Below, 10 T cell receptor beta chains from the same sample are listed, as sequenced in a study of primary melanoma T cells and metastatic recurrence. Only in-frame clones appear in the TCRdb table, and some are missing; sequencing was by immunoSEQ multiplex PCR. The sample contains about 1,100 clones, about 74% of which appear only once. The sample was melanoma tumor tissue. These receptors were collected from a human donor with melanoma.

The rearrangement links TRBV7-5 to TRBJ1-4; the DNA was not used to check the table's D call, TRBD1. TRBV7-5 is recorded as a pseudogene. The CDR3 runs 15 residues. DNA for the CDR3: TGTGCCAGCACCCTCTGGGGCCAGAGAGGCGAAAAACTGTTTTTT. Its protein product is CASTLWGQRGEKLFF.

The CDR3 DNA reads TGTGCCAGCAGCCTCCCCAGGCGTCGACGGGAGTATCGGGACAATGAGCAGTTCTTC. Translating it yields CASSLPRRRREYRDNEQFF. V usage is TRBV11-1 and J usage is TRBJ2-1; possibly TRBD2 for D (6 bases). Germline CDR1 is SGHAT and CDR2 is FQDESV (reference sequence). The CDR3 has 19 residues. The V end was cut by 5 bases, the J end by 5 bases, with 28 bases between.

The chain employs TRBV19 and TRBJ2-5; D remains unclear. V dropped 11 bases and J dropped 1 base, with 11 bases sitting between them. The CDR3 runs to 12 residues. CDR1 and CDR2 from the germline V gene are LNHDA and SQIVND (reference sequence). The CDR3 reads CAAGRGQETQYF. The CDR3 coding sequence is TGTGCCGCTGGCCGCGGCCAAGAGACCCAGTACTTC.

The CDR3 coding sequence is TGTGCCAGCAAAGATGGATCTCACCTGGGTGAAAAACTGTTTTTT. Residues: CASKDGSHLGEKLFF. The V gene is TRBV28, the J gene TRBJ1-4; D is unclear. The CDR3 is 15 residues long. Between the trimmed V and J ends, which lost 7 bases and 7 bases, there was a span of 19 bases. Germline V gives CDR1 MDHEN, CDR2 SYDVKM.

The chain employs TRBV28 and TRBJ1-3; no reliable D call. Germline CDR1 and CDR2: MDHEN and SYDVKM. V was trimmed by 3 bases and J by 0 bases, leaving 6 bases between them. The length of the CDR3 is 14 residues. The CDR3 sequence is CASSFGTSGNTIYF. The DNA of the CDR3 is TGTGCCAGCAGTTTTGGTACCTCTGGAAACACCATATATTTT.

The chain uses TRBV6-8 and TRBJ1-2; 11 positions match TRBD1. Germline CDR1 is MNHGY and CDR2 is SAAAGT. The CDR3 totals 15 residues. Unmatched junction bases numbered 8, after V lost 6 bases and J lost 5 bases. The CDR3 sequence: CASRRRTGGEYGYTF. DNA for the CDR3: TGTGCCAGCAGAAGAAGGACAGGGGGCGAATATGGCTACACCTTC.

V is TRBV15 and J is TRBJ1-4, with unresolved D. Germline V lookup: CDR1 LNHNV, CDR2 YYDKDF (reference sequence). V lost 1 base and J 7 bases, leaving 10 bases between the germline ends. This CDR3 region has 14 residues. CDR3: CATSRGVLSEKLFF. CDR3 DNA sequence: TGTGCCACCAGCAGAGGGGTTCTTAGTGAAAAACTGTTTTTT.

This chain joins TRBV11-3 and TRBJ2-3, with 9 bases identical to TRBD2. The CDR3 spans 15 residues. V shed 5 bases and J 4 bases; nucleotides not matched to a gene: 7. The germline gives CDR1 SGHNT, CDR2 YENEEA. The CDR3 coding sequence is TGTGCCAGCAGCCTGGACGCGGGAGGGTCAGATACGCAGTATTTT. The encoded protein is CASSLDAGGSDTQYF.

The gene calls are TRBV6-1 and TRBJ1-2, with 9 positions matching TRBD1. The trim removed 0 bases at V and 4 bases at J, leaving 3 bases unmatched. The CDR3 length is 15 residues. Germline V gene sequence: CDR1 MNHNS, CDR2 SASEGT. Here the CDR3 reads CASSEAGGQGYGYTF. The CDR3 nucleotides are TGTGCCAGCAGTGAAGCCGGGGGACAGGGCTATGGCTACACCTTC.

V and J are TRBV6-8 and TRBJ1-5, with D unresolved. The CDR3 spans 12 residues. Germline-derived CDR1 and CDR2 are MNHGY and SAAAGT. V was pared by 6 bases and J by 6 bases, with 9 bases between. The CDR3 DNA sequence: TGTGCCAGCAGGCAGAGGCGTCAGCCCCAGCATTTT. This gives the protein CASRQRRQPQHF.